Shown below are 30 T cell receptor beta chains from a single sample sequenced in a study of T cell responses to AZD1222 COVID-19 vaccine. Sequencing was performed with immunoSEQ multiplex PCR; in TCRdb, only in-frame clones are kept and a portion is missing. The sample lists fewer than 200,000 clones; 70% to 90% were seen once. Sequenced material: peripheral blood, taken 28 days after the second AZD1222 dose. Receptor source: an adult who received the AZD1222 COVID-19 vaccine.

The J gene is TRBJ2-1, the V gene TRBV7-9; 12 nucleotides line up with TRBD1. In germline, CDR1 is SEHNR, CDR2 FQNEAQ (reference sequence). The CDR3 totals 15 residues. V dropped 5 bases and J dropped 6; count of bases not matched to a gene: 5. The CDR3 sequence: CASSRGQGASNEQFF. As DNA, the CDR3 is TGTGCCAGCAGCCGGGGACAGGGGGCCTCCAATGAGCAGTTCTTC.

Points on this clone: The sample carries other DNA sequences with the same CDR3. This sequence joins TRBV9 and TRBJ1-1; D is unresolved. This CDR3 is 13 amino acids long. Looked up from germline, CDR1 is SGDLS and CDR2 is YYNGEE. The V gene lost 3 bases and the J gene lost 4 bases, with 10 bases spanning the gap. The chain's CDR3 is CASSAPGSTEAFF. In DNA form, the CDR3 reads TGTGCCAGCAGCGCCCCGGGTTCCACTGAAGCTTTCTTT. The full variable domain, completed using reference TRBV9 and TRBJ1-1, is DSGVTQTPKHLITATGQRVTLRCSPRSGDLSVYWYQQSLDQGLQFLIQYYNGEERAKGNILERFSAQQFPDLHSELNLSSLELGDSALYFCASSAPGSTEAFFGQGTRLTVV.

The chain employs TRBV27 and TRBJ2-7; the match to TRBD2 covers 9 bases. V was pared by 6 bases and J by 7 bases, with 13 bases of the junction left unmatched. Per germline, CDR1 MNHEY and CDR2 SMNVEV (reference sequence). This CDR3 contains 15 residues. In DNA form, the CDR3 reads TGTGCCAGCAGCAAAGGACTAGCGCCCGCCCGGGAGCAGTACTTC. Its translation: CASSKGLAPAREQYF.

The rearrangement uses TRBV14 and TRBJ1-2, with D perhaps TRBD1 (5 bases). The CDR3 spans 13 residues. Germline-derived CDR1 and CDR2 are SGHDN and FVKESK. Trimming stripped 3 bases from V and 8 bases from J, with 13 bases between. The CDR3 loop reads CASSHFGDGGYTF. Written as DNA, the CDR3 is TGTGCCAGCAGCCATTTTGGGGACGGCGGCTACACCTTC.

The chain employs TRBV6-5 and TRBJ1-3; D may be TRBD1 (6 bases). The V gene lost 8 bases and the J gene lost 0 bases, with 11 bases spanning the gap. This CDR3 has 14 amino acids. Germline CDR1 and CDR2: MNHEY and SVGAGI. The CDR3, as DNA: TGTGCCAGCCATAAGGGGGGCTCTGGAAACACCATATATTTT. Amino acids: CASHKGGSGNTIYF.

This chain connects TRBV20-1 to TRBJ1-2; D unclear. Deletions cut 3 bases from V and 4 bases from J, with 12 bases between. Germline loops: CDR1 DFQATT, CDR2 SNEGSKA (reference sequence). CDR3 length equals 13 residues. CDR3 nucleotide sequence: TGCAGTGCTAGTGCTCGGACGGCCTATGGCTACACCTTC. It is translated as CSASARTAYGYTF.

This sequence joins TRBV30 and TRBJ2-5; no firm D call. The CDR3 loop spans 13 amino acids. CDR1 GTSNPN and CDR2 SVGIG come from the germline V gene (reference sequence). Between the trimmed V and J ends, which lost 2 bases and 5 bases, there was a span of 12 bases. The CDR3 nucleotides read TGTGCCTGGAGTAAAAGGATGCGGGAGACCCAGTACTTC. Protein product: CAWSKRMRETQYF.

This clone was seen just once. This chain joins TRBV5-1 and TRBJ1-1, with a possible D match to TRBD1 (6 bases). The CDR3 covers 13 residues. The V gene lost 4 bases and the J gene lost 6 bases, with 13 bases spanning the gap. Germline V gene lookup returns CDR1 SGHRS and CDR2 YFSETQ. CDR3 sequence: CASSPGQLAEAFF. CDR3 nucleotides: TGCGCCAGCAGCCCGGGACAACTGGCTGAAGCTTTCTTT.

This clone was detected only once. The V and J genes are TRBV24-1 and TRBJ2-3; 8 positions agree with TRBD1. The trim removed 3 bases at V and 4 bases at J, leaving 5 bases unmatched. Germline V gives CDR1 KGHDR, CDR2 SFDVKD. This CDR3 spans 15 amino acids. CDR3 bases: TGTGCCACCAGTGATGCAGGACAGGGAGCAGATACGCAGTATTTT. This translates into CATSDAGQGADTQYF.

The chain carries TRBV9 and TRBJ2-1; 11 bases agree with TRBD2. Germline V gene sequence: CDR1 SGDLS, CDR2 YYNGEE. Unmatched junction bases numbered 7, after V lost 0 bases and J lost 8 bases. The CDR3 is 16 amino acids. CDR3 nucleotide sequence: TGTGCCAGCAGCGTAGAACTAGCGGGAGTTGGGGATGAGCAGTTCTTC. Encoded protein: CASSVELAGVGDEQFF.

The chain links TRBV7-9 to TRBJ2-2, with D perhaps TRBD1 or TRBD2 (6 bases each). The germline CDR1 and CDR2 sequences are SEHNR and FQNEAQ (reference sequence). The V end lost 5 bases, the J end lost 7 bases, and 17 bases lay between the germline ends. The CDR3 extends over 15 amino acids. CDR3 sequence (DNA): TGTGCCAGCAGCCCGCACGGGGGCGAGGGCGGGGAGCTGTTTTTT. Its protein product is CASSPHGGEGGELFF.

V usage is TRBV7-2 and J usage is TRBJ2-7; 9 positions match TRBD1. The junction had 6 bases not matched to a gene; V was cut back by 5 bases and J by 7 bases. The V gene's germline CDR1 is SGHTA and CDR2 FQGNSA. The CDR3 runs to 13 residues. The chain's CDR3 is CASSRDRAWEQYF. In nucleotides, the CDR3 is TGTGCCAGCAGCCGGGACAGGGCGTGGGAGCAGTACTTC.

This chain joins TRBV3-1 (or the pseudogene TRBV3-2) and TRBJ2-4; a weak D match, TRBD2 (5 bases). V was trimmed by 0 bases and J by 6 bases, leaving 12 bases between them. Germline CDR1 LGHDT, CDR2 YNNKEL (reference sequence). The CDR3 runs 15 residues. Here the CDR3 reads CASSQDMGRGNIQYF. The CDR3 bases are TGTGCCAGCAGCCAAGATATGGGTCGGGGAAACATTCAGTACTTC.

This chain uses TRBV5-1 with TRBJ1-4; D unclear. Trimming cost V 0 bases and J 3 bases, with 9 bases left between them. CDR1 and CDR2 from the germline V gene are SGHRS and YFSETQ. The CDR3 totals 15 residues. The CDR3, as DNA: TGCGCCAGCAGCTTGGGGCCAATCCCTAATGAAAAACTGTTTTTT. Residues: CASSLGPIPNEKLFF.

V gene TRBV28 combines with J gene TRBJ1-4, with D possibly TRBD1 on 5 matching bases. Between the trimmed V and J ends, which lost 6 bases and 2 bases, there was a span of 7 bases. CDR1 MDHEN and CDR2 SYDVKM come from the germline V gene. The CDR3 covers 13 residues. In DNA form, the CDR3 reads TGTGCCAGCAGCTGGGACACTAATGAAAAACTGTTTTTT. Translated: CASSWDTNEKLFF.

The CDR3 sequence is CSACARVAGEQYF. CDR3 DNA: TGCAGTGCTTGTGCCCGGGTCGCCGGCGAGCAGTACTTC. The chain combines TRBV20-1 with TRBJ2-7; D is unclear. The CDR3 totals 13 residues. Deletions cut 5 bases from V and 6 bases from J, with 17 bases between. CDR1 is DFQATT, CDR2 SNEGSKA, per germline (reference sequence).

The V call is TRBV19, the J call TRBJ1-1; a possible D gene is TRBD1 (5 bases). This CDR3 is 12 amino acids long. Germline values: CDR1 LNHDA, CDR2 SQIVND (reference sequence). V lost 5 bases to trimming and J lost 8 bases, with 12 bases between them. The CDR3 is CASSAPGREAFF. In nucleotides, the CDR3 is TGTGCCAGTAGTGCGCCAGGGAGGGAAGCTTTCTTT. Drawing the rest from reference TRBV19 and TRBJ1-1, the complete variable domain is DGGITQSPKYLFRKEGQNVTLSCEQNLNHDAMYWYRQDPGQGLRLIYYSQIVNDFQKGDIAEGYSVSREKKESFPLTVTSAQKNPTAFYLCASSAPGREAFFGQGTRLTVV.

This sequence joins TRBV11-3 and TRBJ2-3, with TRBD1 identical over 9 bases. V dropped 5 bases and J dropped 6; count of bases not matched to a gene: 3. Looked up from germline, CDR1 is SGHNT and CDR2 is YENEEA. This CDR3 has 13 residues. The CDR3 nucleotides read TGTGCCAGCAGCCCGGGGACAGGGGATACGCAGTATTTT. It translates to CASSPGTGDTQYF.

CDR3 nucleotides: TGTGCCAGCAGCCCCTCTCCGGACGGTTCCTACGAGCAGTACTTC. It encodes CASSPSPDGSYEQYF. The gene calls are TRBV4-2 and TRBJ2-7; D is uncertain. V gave up 4 bases and J gave up 1 base, with 14 bases separating them. The CDR3 sequence is 15 residues long. Germline loops: CDR1 LGHNA, CDR2 YNFKEQ.

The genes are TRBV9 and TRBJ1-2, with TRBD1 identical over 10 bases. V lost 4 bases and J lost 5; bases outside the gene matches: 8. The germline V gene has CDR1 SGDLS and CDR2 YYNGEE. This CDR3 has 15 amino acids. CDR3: CASSLTTGGNYGYTF. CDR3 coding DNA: TGTGCCAGCAGCCTCACGACAGGGGGCAATTATGGCTACACCTTC.

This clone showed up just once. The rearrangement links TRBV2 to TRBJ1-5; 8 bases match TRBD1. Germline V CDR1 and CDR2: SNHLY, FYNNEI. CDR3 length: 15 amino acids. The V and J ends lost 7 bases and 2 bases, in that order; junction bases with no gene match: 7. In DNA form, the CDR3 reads TGTGCCAGCACCCTCGGGACAGGCCGCAATCAGCCCCAGCATTTT. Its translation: CASTLGTGRNQPQHF.

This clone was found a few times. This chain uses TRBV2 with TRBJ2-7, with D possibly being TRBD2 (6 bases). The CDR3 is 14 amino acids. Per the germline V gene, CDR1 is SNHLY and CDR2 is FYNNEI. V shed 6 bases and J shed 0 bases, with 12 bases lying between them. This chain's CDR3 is CASRTRTLSYEQYF. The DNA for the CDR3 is TGTGCCAGCAGGACTAGGACCCTCTCCTACGAGCAGTACTTC.

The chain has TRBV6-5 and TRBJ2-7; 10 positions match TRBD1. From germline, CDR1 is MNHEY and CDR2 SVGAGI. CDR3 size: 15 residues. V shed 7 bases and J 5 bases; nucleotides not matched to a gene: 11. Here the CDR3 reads CASTLTGTGVHEQYF. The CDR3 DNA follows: TGTGCCAGCACTTTAACCGGGACAGGGGTACACGAGCAGTACTTC.

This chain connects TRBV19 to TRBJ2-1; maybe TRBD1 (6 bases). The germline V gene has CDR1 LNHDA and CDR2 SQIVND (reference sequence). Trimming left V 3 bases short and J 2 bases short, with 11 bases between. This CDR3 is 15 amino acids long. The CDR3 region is CASSIGAGAYNEQFF. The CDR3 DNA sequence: TGTGCCAGTAGTATTGGGGCAGGGGCCTACAATGAGCAGTTCTTC. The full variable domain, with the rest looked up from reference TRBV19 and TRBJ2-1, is DGGITQSPKYLFRKEGQNVTLSCEQNLNHDAMYWYRQDPGQGLRLIYYSQIVNDFQKGDIAEGYSVSREKKESFPLTVTSAQKNPTAFYLCASSIGAGAYNEQFFGPGTRLTVL.

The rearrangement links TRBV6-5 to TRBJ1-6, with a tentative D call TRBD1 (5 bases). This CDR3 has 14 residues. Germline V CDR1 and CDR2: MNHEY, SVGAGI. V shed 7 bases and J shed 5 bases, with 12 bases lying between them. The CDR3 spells CASNSGSNNSPLHF. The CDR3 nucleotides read TGTGCCAGCAATTCAGGGAGCAATAATTCACCCCTCCACTTT.

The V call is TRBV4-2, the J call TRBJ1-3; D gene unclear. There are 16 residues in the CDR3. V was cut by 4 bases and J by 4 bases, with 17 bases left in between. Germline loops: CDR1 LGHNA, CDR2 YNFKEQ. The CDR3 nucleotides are TGTGCCAGCAGCCCCCAAGCAGGTCGGGAGGGAAACACCATATATTTT. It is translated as CASSPQAGREGNTIYF.

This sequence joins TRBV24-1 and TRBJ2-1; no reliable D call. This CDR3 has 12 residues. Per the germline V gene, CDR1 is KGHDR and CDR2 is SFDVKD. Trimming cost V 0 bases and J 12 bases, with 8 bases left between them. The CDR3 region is CATSDLRAGQFF. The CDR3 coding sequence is TGTGCCACCAGTGATTTGCGCGCCGGGCAGTTCTTC.

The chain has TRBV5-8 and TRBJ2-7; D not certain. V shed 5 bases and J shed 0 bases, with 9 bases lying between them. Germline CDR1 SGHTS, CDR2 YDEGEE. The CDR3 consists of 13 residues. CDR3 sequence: CASSHRVSYEQYF. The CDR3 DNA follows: TGTGCCAGCAGTCACCGGGTCTCCTACGAGCAGTACTTC.

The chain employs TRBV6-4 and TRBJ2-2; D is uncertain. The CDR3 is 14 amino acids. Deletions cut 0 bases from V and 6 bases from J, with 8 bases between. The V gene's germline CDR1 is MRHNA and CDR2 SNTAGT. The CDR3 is CASSDSMDSGELFF. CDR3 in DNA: TGTGCCAGCAGTGACTCGATGGATTCCGGGGAGCTGTTTTTT.

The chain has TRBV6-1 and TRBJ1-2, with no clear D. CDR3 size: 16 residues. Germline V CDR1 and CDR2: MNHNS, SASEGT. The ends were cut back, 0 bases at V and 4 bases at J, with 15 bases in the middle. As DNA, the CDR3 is TGTGCCAGCAGTGAAGCGCGAATAGGGCCTCGCTATGGCTACACCTTC. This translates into CASSEARIGPRYGYTF.